This T cell receptor beta chain was sequenced for a study of shared clonotypes between healthy human individuals. It was across several immunoSEQ plates that each subset's genomic DNA was evenly split. The input for sorted-subset replicate PCRs was around 0.2 ug DNA, some 28,000 T cell genomes. Libraries were prepared by immunoSEQ multiplex PCR; TCRdb keeps only in-frame clonotypes and omits some of them. The sample lists some 2.3 million clones, over 85% occurring once. Overall study findings and caveats: Shared clonotypes across all four donors exceeded non-shared ones in generation probability. An anticipated effect of sequencing depth on clonotype sharing among donors was recognized.

CDR1 SGHNT and CDR2 YYREEE come from the germline V gene (reference sequence). This CDR3 comprises 15 residues. V lost 0 bases and J lost 0, with 9 bases in between. As concerns this clone: The antigen is not known.

Sequenced input: naive CD4+ T cells from PBMCs. The subset here: CD45RA+ positively selected. The chain recombines TRBV5-4 with TRBJ1-2; D is undetermined. The source is a man aged 18 to 30 in good health. Some clones in this sample may be carry-over from other donors' samples. The CDR3 protein is CASSLAPDTNYGYTF. CDR3 bases: TGTGCCAGCAGCTTGGCCCCGGATACTAACTATGGCTACACCTTC.